The 22 T cell receptor beta chains presented below share a single source sample, sequenced in a study of T cell responses to AZD1222 COVID-19 vaccine. This table comes from immunoSEQ multiplex PCR, and its TCRdb copy is limited to in-frame clones, with some not included. Among over 100,000 clones listed, approximately 88% were seen once. The sequencing used peripheral blood, collected on day 0 of MenACWY control vaccination. The origin of the receptors is an adult in good health.

The chain joins TRBV18 to TRBJ1-4; D is ambiguous. Per germline, CDR1 KGHSH and CDR2 LQKENI. The V end was cut by 0 bases, the J end by 7 bases, with 3 bases between. This CDR3 region has 12 residues. The CDR3, as DNA: TGTGCCAGCTCACCACCGTTTGAAAAACTGTTTTTT. This encodes CASSPPFEKLFF.

The rearrangement links TRBV5-1 to TRBJ2-3; 9 bases are a match to TRBD2. There are 17 residues in the CDR3. CDR1 is SGHRS, CDR2 YFSETQ, per germline. J lost 4 bases, V lost 0 bases, and 9 bases had no gene match. CDR3 DNA sequence: TGCGCCAGCAGCTTGGATTATGGCGGGGGGGGCGCAGATACGCAGTATTTT. Encoded protein: CASSLDYGGGGADTQYF.

The rearrangement links TRBV29-1 to TRBJ2-2; D unresolved. The V gene's germline CDR1 is SQVTM and CDR2 ANQGSEA. The V and J ends lost 4 bases and 0 bases respectively, with 0 bases between them. This CDR3 region has 11 residues. Written as DNA, the CDR3 is TGCAGCGTTGCGAACACCGGGGAGCTGTTTTTT. This encodes CSVANTGELFF.

This chain uses TRBV5-5 with TRBJ2-2; D is uncertain. Germline V lookup: CDR1 SGHKS, CDR2 YYEKEE (reference sequence). Trimming took 2 bases from V and 1 from J, leaving 9 bases between them. This CDR3 has 15 amino acids. CDR3 in amino acids: CASSFWPWNTGELFF. The CDR3 DNA follows: TGTGCCAGCAGCTTTTGGCCGTGGAACACCGGGGAGCTGTTTTTT. The variable domain in full, completed from reference TRBV5-5 and TRBJ2-2, reads DAGVTQSPTHLIKTRGQQVTLRCSPISGHKSVSWYQQVLGQGPQFIFQYYEKEERGRGNFPDRFSARQFPNYSSELNVNALLLGDSALYLCASSFWPWNTGELFFGEGSRLTVL.

This clone is a singleton in its sample. V gene TRBV7-2 combines with J gene TRBJ2-5, with a tentative D call TRBD1 (6 bases). From germline, CDR1 is SGHTA and CDR2 FQGNSA. CDR3 size: 16 residues. Trimming cost V 2 bases and J 5 bases, with 18 bases left between them. This CDR3 reads CASSLYPDRSPETQYF. DNA for the CDR3: TGTGCCAGCAGCTTATATCCAGACAGGAGTCCCGAGACCCAGTACTTC. The variable domain in full, completed from reference TRBV7-2 and TRBJ2-5, reads GAGVSQSPSNKVTEKGKDVELRCDPISGHTALYWYRQSLGQGLEFLIYFQGNSAPDKSGLPSDRFSAERTGGSVSTLTIQRTQQEDSAVYLCASSLYPDRSPETQYFGPGTRLLVL.

This chain links TRBV4-1 with TRBJ1-2, with D unclear. CDR3 length equals 11 residues. Trimming left V 0 bases short and J 8 bases short, with 4 bases between. Germline CDR1 and CDR2: MGHRA and YSYEKL. The CDR3 loop reads CASSQDGGYTF. CDR3 nucleotides: TGCGCCAGCAGCCAAGACGGGGGCTACACCTTC.

The V call is TRBV6-6, the J call TRBJ2-3; 9 bases line up with TRBD2. The J segment lost 5 bases and the V segment lost 5 bases, leaving 5 bases of the junction unmatched. The CDR3 consists of 14 residues. Germline V gives CDR1 MNHNY, CDR2 SVGAGI (reference sequence). The CDR3 DNA is TGTGCCAGCAGTATAGCGGGAGTGGAAGATACGCAGTATTTT. It yields the protein CASSIAGVEDTQYF.

The chain combines TRBV27 with TRBJ2-7; TRBD1 matches at 9 bases. Germline CDR1 reads MNHEY; CDR2 reads SMNVEV (reference sequence). J gave up 4 bases and V 4 bases, and 11 bases lay outside the gene matches. CDR3 length: 16 amino acids. The CDR3 DNA reads as TGTGCCAGCAGTTCACGGCCCACAGGGGGCCGGTACGAGCAGTACTTC. Translated, it gives CASSSRPTGGRYEQYF.

J is TRBJ1-5 and V is TRBV24-1, with 7 bases that match TRBD1. This CDR3 is 13 amino acids long. Germline V gene sequence: CDR1 KGHDR, CDR2 SFDVKD. V trimming: 9 bases; J trimming: 7 bases; junction bases outside the gene matches: 8. CDR3 coding DNA: TGTGCCACCGGGACAGTTGGATCACAGCCCCAGCATTTT. Its protein is CATGTVGSQPQHF.

The chain uses TRBV28 and TRBJ1-2; 9 bases map to TRBD1. J gave up 10 bases and V 5 bases, and 11 bases lay outside the gene matches. Germline V gene lookup returns CDR1 MDHEN and CDR2 SYDVKM. The CDR3 has 14 amino acids. Here the CDR3 DNA reads TGTGCCAGCAGTACCCCGGGACAGGGAGAGTTCTACACCTTC. It is translated as CASSTPGQGEFYTF.

The V call is TRBV7-8, the J call TRBJ1-5; D not resolved. Germline CDR1 is SGHVS and CDR2 is FQNEAQ. V lost 6 bases, J lost 3 bases, and 12 bases lay in between. The CDR3 is 14 amino acids. The chain's CDR3 is CASSPGLINQPQHF. CDR3 sequence (DNA): TGTGCCAGCAGTCCGGGCCTAATCAATCAGCCCCAGCATTTT.

This clone came up once. DNA of the CDR3: TGTGCCAGCAGTTTGTCGGGGACTGAAGCTTTCTTT. Its protein product is CASSLSGTEAFF. The chain employs TRBV28 and TRBJ1-1; unclear D gene. V lost 3 bases to trimming and J lost 5 bases, with 7 bases between them. The CDR3 has 12 amino acids. From germline, CDR1 is MDHEN and CDR2 SYDVKM.

V gene TRBV7-2 combines with J gene TRBJ1-2; no clear D. V was shortened by 1 base and J by 4 bases, with 13 bases between the two germline ends. Per the germline V gene, CDR1 is SGHTA and CDR2 is FQGNSA. This CDR3 has 15 amino acids. In DNA form, the CDR3 reads TGTGCCAGCAGCTTAGAGGTACGGACCTTCTATGGCTACACCTTC. Its translation is CASSLEVRTFYGYTF.

This clone was observed a few times. The chain carries TRBV15 and TRBJ2-7; 10 positions agree with TRBD1. The CDR3 has 15 residues. J lost 7 bases, V lost 0 bases, and 6 bases had no gene match. Per germline, CDR1 LNHNV and CDR2 YYDKDF (reference sequence). The CDR3 DNA reads as TGTGCCACCAGCAGAGAGGGACAGGGGAGTGAAGAGCAGTACTTC. This codes for CATSREGQGSEEQYF.

The chain links TRBV19 to TRBJ1-6, with a weak D call TRBD1 (6 bases). Between the trimmed V and J ends, which lost 9 bases and 2 bases, there was a span of 14 bases. The CDR3 extends over 15 amino acids. The V gene's germline CDR1 is LNHDA and CDR2 SQIVND (reference sequence). DNA for the CDR3: TGTGCCAGCGCCACAGGGCAGACCTATAATTCACCCCTCCACTTT. Its translation: CASATGQTYNSPLHF.

This chain connects TRBV7-6 to TRBJ1-2, with D perhaps TRBD1 (5 bases). With 4 bases removed from V and 0 bases from J, the gap between germline ends came to 12 bases. The length of the CDR3 is 15 residues. Germline lookup yields CDR1 SGHVS and CDR2 FNYEAQ. CDR3 residues: CASSSGRGANYGYTF. The CDR3 DNA reads TGTGCCAGCAGCTCCGGAAGGGGAGCTAACTATGGCTACACCTTC.

The rearrangement uses TRBV28 and TRBJ1-5, with D tentatively TRBD1 (5 bases). The germline V gene encodes CDR1 MDHEN and CDR2 SYDVKM. Trimming stripped 5 bases from V and 3 bases from J, with 17 bases between. The CDR3 spans 16 residues. CDR3 in DNA: TGTGCCAGCAGTGCTGGCGGGGGGGACCTCAATCAGCCCCAGCATTTT. Protein: CASSAGGGDLNQPQHF.

V usage is TRBV5-1 and J usage is TRBJ2-7, with D perhaps being TRBD1 or TRBD2 (5 bases each). Trimming took off 0 bases at V and 6 bases at J, with 19 bases between the two ends. The CDR3 consists of 16 residues. Germline lookup yields CDR1 SGHRS and CDR2 YFSETQ. CDR3 nucleotide sequence: TGCGCCAGCAGCTTGGCCTTAGGAGCAGGGACGCGCGAGCAGTACTTC. Its translation is CASSLALGAGTREQYF.

The chain is built from TRBV7-2 and TRBJ1-3; no definite D call. Germline loops: CDR1 SGHTA, CDR2 FQGNSA. The V end lost 4 bases, the J end lost 4 bases, and 11 bases lay between the germline ends. This CDR3 spans 14 amino acids. CDR3 residues: CASSYIGFGNTIYF. The CDR3 coding sequence is TGTGCCAGCAGCTACATCGGGTTCGGAAACACCATATATTTT.

This rearrangement joins TRBV19 to TRBJ1-4; a weak D match, TRBD1 (6 bases). With 5 bases removed from V and 8 bases from J, the gap between germline ends came to 18 bases. The CDR3 length is 15 residues. Germline V lookup: CDR1 LNHDA, CDR2 SQIVND (reference sequence). CDR3 in amino acids: CASSPRTGSDEKLFF. CDR3 bases: TGTGCCAGTAGTCCTAGAACAGGGTCAGACGAAAAACTGTTTTTT.

This clone was picked up a small number of times. The chain joins TRBV5-6 to TRBJ2-2; no reliable D call. Trimming left V 0 bases short and J 0 bases short, with 9 bases between. CDR1 and CDR2 from the germline V gene are SGHDT and YYEEEE. This CDR3 is built from 16 residues. DNA for the CDR3: TGTGCCAGCAGCTTGGTAGGGTTTACGAACACCGGGGAGCTGTTTTTT. Its translation: CASSLVGFTNTGELFF.

The gene calls are TRBV5-1 and TRBJ1-2, with 7 bases lining up with TRBD1. J was trimmed by 8 bases and V by 6 bases; bases with no gene match: 16. In germline, CDR1 is SGHRS, CDR2 YFSETQ. The CDR3 contains 15 residues. The CDR3, as DNA: TGCGCCAGCAACCCCTCAGGGGGGGATGAAAAGGGCTACACCTTC. Residues: CASNPSGGDEKGYTF. Looking up the rest from reference TRBV5-1 and TRBJ1-2 gives the full variable domain: KAGVTQTPRYLIKTRGQQVTLSCSPISGHRSVSWYQQTPGQGLQFLFEYFSETQRNKGNFPGRFSGRQFSNSRSEMNVSTLELGDSALYLCASNPSGGDEKGYTFGSGTRLTVV.